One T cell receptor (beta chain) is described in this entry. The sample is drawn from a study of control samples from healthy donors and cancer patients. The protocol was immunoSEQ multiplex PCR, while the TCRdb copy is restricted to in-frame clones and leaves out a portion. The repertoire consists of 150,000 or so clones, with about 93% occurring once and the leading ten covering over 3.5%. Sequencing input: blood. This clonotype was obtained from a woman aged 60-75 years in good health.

The CDR3 sequence is CASSDDTDTQYF. In DNA form, the CDR3 reads TGTGCCAGCTCCGACGACACAGATACGCAGTATTTT. This sequence joins TRBV18 and TRBJ2-3; D remains ambiguous. V shed 6 bases and J shed 2 bases, with 6 bases lying between them. There are 12 residues in the CDR3. The V gene's germline CDR1 is KGHSH and CDR2 LQKENI.